Following are 10 T cell receptor beta chains from one sample sequenced in a study of T cells in Graves' hyperthyroidism and ophthalmopathy (dated by TCRdb to 2018 to 2020). Library preparation employed multiplex PCR. TCRdb records Illumina HiSeq 2000 as the sequencer. The TCR beta CDR3 regions were amplified from the RNA transcripts. The TCR CDR3 was subjected to a first round of RT-PCR using the HTBI primer set and the Qiagen OneStep RT-PCR kit. The raw public reads went through TCRdb reprocessing: fastp at Q25, MiXCR clone calling, in-frame beta chains kept. For every CDR3 protein sequence, its rows merge into one entry that carries the most common genes and DNA. For this sample the table gives tens of thousands of distinct CDR3 sequences, of which around 50% were detected only once. The ten top clones hold 17% of the sample. The material sequenced was blood. These receptors all come from a man in his forties or fifties with Graves' ophthalmopathy.

This clonotype was recorded many times. The V and J genes are TRBV2 and TRBJ1-1, with 9 bases matching TRBD1. V was pared by 8 bases and J by 5 bases, with 9 bases of the junction left unmatched. Germline V gene lookup returns CDR1 SNHLY and CDR2 FYNNEI. This CDR3 is 14 amino acids long. As DNA, the CDR3 is TGTGCCAGCTATTCCGGGACAGGGAGGACTGAAGCTTTCTTT. Protein sequence: CASYSGTGRTEAFF.

Regarding this clonotype: The CDR3 end shows no conserved phenylalanine or tryptophan, and so a read error is likely. The limits of the CDR3 on the DNA are not certain, so only TCRdb's listed CDR3 is given. The rearrangement joins TRBV7-6 to TRBJ2-3; the table's TRBD2 call for D was not verified on the DNA. The CDR3 is 11 residues long, ends included. The germline V gene has CDR1 SGHVS and CDR2 FNYEAQ. Here the CDR3 reads CASSPGLREYI.

There are many counts of this clonotype. This may be a read error: a much more frequent sequence differs by one nucleotide. The DNA for the CDR3 is TGTGCCATCAGTGAGTCGACTAGCGAGGGTGCAGATACGCAGTATTTT. Protein: CAISESTSEGADTQYF. The V call is TRBV10-3, the J call TRBJ2-3; TRBD2 matches at 8 bases. Germline V CDR1 and CDR2: ENHRY, SYGVKD. This CDR3 region has 16 residues. Trimming at V came to 0 bases and at J to 4 bases, leaving 6 bases not matched to a gene.

This clonotype was seen ten or more times. This chain joins TRBV9 and TRBJ1-3, with D maybe TRBD1 (5 bases). The CDR3 extends over 17 amino acids. Trimming left V 3 bases short and J 0 bases short, with 16 bases between. Germline CDR1 SGDLS, CDR2 YYNGEE. DNA for the CDR3: TGTGCCAGCAGCGCGGGGTGGGGCGGGAGCTCTGGAAACACCATATATTTT. This translates into CASSAGWGGSSGNTIYF.

On this clonotype: Lacking the conserved final phenylalanine or tryptophan, this CDR3 likely reflects a read error. The limits of the CDR3 on the DNA are not certain, so only TCRdb's listed CDR3 is given. The chain links TRBV5-1 to TRBJ2-7; the table gives TRBD2 as D, unverified against the DNA. 8 amino acids form the CDR3, both terminal residues included. Per germline, CDR1 SGHRS and CDR2 YFSETQ. The CDR3 here is CASSLAAG.

On this clonotype: The junction differs from germline at one of its ends, possibly a read error. The chain has TRBV7-3 and TRBJ2-5; possibly TRBD1 or TRBD2 for D (5 bases each). The germline V gene has CDR1 SGHTA and CDR2 FQGTGA. The CDR3 spans 15 residues. CDR3: CASSLNGRDLETQYF. The CDR3 DNA reads as TGTGCCAGCAGCTTAAATGGTCGGGACCTAGAGACTCAGTACTTC.

This clonotype was found many times. The V call is TRBV19, the J call TRBJ2-7, with D perhaps matching TRBD1 (5 bases). With 5 bases removed from V and 7 bases from J, the gap between germline ends came to 9 bases. CDR1 and CDR2 from the germline V gene are LNHDA and SQIVND (reference sequence). This CDR3 has 11 amino acids. Here the CDR3 DNA reads TGTGCCAGTAGTTTTGACAGAGAGCAGTACTTC. Translating gives CASSFDREQYF.

This clonotype was detected many times. The chain is built from TRBV19 and TRBJ1-1; 8 nucleotides align to TRBD1. CDR3 length equals 14 residues. The trim removed 4 bases at V and 5 bases at J, leaving 6 bases unmatched. Germline V CDR1 and CDR2: LNHDA, SQIVND (reference sequence). The DNA of the CDR3 is TGTGCCAGTAGTACGGACAGGGAGGGGACTGAAGCTTTCTTT. Its translation: CASSTDREGTEAFF.

The V gene is TRBV2, the J gene TRBJ2-5, with D perhaps being TRBD1 or TRBD2 (6 bases each). Looked up from germline, CDR1 is SNHLY and CDR2 is FYNNEI. This CDR3 has 16 residues. V was pared by 1 base and J by 4 bases, with 16 bases between. CDR3 nucleotides: TGTGCCAGCAGTGAAGGGGGGCGCAGGGGAGGAGAGACCCAGTACTTC. It specifies CASSEGGRRGGETQYF.

This clonotype was counted many times. The chain employs TRBV11-2 and TRBJ1-1, with D perhaps matching TRBD1 (5 bases). This CDR3 has 14 residues. The germline V gene has CDR1 SGHAT and CDR2 FQNNGV. The ends were cut back, 6 bases at V and 3 bases at J, with 14 bases in the middle. This CDR3 is CASSPRPGDTEAFF. Written as DNA, the CDR3 is TGTGCCAGCAGTCCTCGTCCGGGGGACACTGAAGCTTTCTTT. The variable domain in full, completed from reference TRBV11-2 and TRBJ1-1, reads EAGVAQSPRYKIIEKRQSVAFWCNPISGHATLYWYQQILGQGPKLLIQFQNNGVVDDSQLPKDRFSAERLKGVDSTLKIQPAKLEDSAVYLCASSPRPGDTEAFFGQGTRLTVV.